This T cell receptor beta chain was recorded in a study of T-cell memory formation after mild COVID-19. TCRdb re-called the 5' RACE reads with MiXCR, one entry per CDR3 protein. The sample has about 620,000 distinct CDR3 sequences, more than 15% seen once. This CDR3 has 16 residues. V lost 4 bases, J lost 4 bases, and 10 bases stayed unmatched. Germline CDR1 and CDR2: SGHVS and FQNEAQ. At least ten counts were recorded for this clonotype. The sequencing input was PBMCs or a T cell subset sorted from them (not recorded which). This TCR derives from an adult woman who had mild COVID-19 (a few samples of this study predate the infection). Cell type and time point are not known. The V call is TRBV7-8, the J call TRBJ2-5; 9 bases are a match to TRBD1. DNA of the CDR3: TGTGCCAGCAGCTCTAAACAGGGGGCTTTTTTAGAGACCCAGTACTTC. Encoded protein: CASSSKQGAFLETQYF.